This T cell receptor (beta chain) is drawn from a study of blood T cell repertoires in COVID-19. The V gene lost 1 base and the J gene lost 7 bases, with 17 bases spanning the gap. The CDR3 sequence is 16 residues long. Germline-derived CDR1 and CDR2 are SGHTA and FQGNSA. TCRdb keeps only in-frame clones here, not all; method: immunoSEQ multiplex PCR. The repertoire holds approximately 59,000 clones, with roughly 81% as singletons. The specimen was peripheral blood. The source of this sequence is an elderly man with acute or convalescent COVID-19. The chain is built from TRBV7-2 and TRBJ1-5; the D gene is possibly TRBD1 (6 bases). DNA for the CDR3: TGTGCCAGCAGCTTAGGGGGGGGCAGGACGGAGCAGCCCCAGCATTTT. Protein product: CASSLGGGRTEQPQHF.